The rows below give T cell receptor beta chains drawn from one sample of a study of shared clonotypes between healthy human individuals. TCRdb keeps only in-frame clones here, not all; method: immunoSEQ multiplex PCR. The table shows around 1.4 million clones, with approximately 98.5% occurring only once. Sequenced sample: naive CD4+ T cells sorted from blood. Receptors were obtained from a man aged 30-40 years in good health. Each CDR3 is given without its conserved first and last residue.

CDR3 protein: ASSVTPRLAGVLGPYNEQF
V gene: TRBV9

CDR3 protein: ASSSLGLAISSHNEQF
V gene: TRBV5-6

CDR3 protein: ASSYHGKEQDTQY
V gene: TRBV6-5

CDR3 protein: ASLHAGKTSTDTQY
V gene: TRBV2

CDR3 protein: ASSYSAQANYEQY
V gene: TRBV6-5

CDR3 protein: ASSYDGATNEKLF
V gene: TRBV6-6

CDR3 protein: ASSLDLFAGSYEQY
V gene: TRBV11-2

CDR3 protein: SVEVEQETQY
V gene: TRBV29-1

CDR3 protein: ASTPRGGTDYGYT
V gene: TRBV7-2

CDR3 protein: SVIQENNEQF
V gene: TRBV29-1

CDR3 protein: ASSPGQAGNGYT
V gene: TRBV7-9

CDR3 protein: ASSLQGSETQY
V gene: TRBV5-1

CDR3 protein: ASSLLAGPQRDTQY
V gene: TRBV18

CDR3 protein: ASSVERRGYNEQF
V gene: TRBV9

CDR3 protein: ASSVGSASSGNTIY
V gene: TRBV9